The next 19 T cell receptor beta chains were all read from a single sample in a study of cytomegalovirus exposure and HLA in healthy donors. Both 60 Vbeta primers and 13 Jbeta primers went into the PCR. The repertoire was sequenced with immunoSEQ multiplex PCR; TCRdb's copy has only in-frame clones and lacks some. The sample carries around 190,000 clones, approximately 80% recorded once. The material sequenced was PBMCs. Receptors originate from a woman aged 45-65 years in good health and CMV-seronegative.

This clone showed up just a few times. The chain joins TRBV6-1 to TRBJ2-7; 10 bases agree with TRBD2. V was clipped by 10 bases and J by 6 bases; unmatched bases: 9. Germline V lookup: CDR1 MNHNS, CDR2 SASEGT. The CDR3 runs 13 residues. Here the CDR3 DNA reads TGTGCCACATCGACTTTAGCGGGAGGCGAGCAGTACTTC. Translated: CATSTLAGGEQYF.

A single count supports this clone. The rearrangement uses TRBV29-1 and TRBJ1-1; 7 bases fit TRBD1. With 6 bases clipped from V and 2 bases from J, the junction kept 6 bases outside the gene matches. Germline V gene data show CDR1 as SQVTM and CDR2 as ANQGSEA. The CDR3 totals 13 residues. CDR3 DNA: TGCAGCGTAGGACAGGACCAAAACACTGAAGCTTTCTTT. Protein sequence: CSVGQDQNTEAFF.

V and J are TRBV7-2 and TRBJ2-5; 7 nucleotides agree with TRBD2. The germline gives CDR1 SGHTA, CDR2 FQGNSA. The CDR3 runs 17 residues. V lost 4 bases, J lost 3 bases, and 14 bases stayed unmatched. As DNA, the CDR3 is TGTGCCAGCAGCTCCCGCGGGGGAGACAGACTGGAAGAGACCCAGTACTTC. Encoded protein: CASSSRGGDRLEETQYF.

For this clone: In the same sample, other DNA sequences code for this CDR3. This rearrangement joins TRBV5-1 to TRBJ1-1; D not resolved. CDR3 size: 13 residues. Germline V gene sequence: CDR1 SGHRS, CDR2 YFSETQ. The ends were cut back, 0 bases at V and 4 bases at J, with 7 bases in the middle. The CDR3 region has the DNA TGCGCCAGCAGCTTGGTACGAGGCACTGAAGCTTTCTTT. Translated, it gives CASSLVRGTEAFF.

This clone was seen only a few times. V is TRBV7-8 and J is TRBJ1-2, with 9 nucleotides matching TRBD1. The V gene's germline CDR1 is SGHVS and CDR2 FQNEAQ. With 2 bases clipped from V and 7 bases from J, the junction kept 29 bases outside the gene matches. CDR3 size: 22 residues. In nucleotides, the CDR3 is TGTGCCAGCAGCTTAATTTTGGAGACCGGGACAGGGAACCGCCCGCCCAGGGGTGGCTACACCTTC. This encodes CASSLILETGTGNRPPRGGYTF.

This rearrangement joins TRBV7-9 to TRBJ1-1; the match to TRBD1 covers 8 bases. V lost 4 bases and J lost 12; bases outside the gene matches: 10. CDR1 SEHNR and CDR2 FQNEAQ come from the germline V gene (reference sequence). This CDR3 comprises 13 residues. DNA of the CDR3: TGTGCCAGCAGCTCCACAGGGGGTTCGGTGACTTTCTTT. It codes for CASSSTGGSVTFF.

The J gene is TRBJ2-2, the V gene TRBV29-1; weak D call: TRBD1 (5 bases). V gave up 4 bases and J gave up 3 bases, with 21 bases separating them. CDR3 size: 17 residues. Germline V lookup: CDR1 SQVTM, CDR2 ANQGSEA. CDR3 nucleotides: TGCAGCGTTGGACGCTGGGCGTCAGGGCTAGACACCGGGGAGCTGTTTTTT. It yields the protein CSVGRWASGLDTGELFF.

The chain is built from TRBV11-2 and TRBJ2-2; 7 bases agree with TRBD2. The CDR3 runs 15 residues. V trimming: 3 bases; J trimming: 1 base; junction bases outside the gene matches: 2. Germline V gene data show CDR1 as SGHAT and CDR2 as FQNNGV. CDR3: CASSFAGVNTGELFF. CDR3 in DNA: TGTGCCAGCAGCTTCGCGGGAGTGAACACCGGGGAGCTGTTTTTT.

The gene calls are TRBV27 and TRBJ1-6; D unresolved. The CDR3 covers 17 residues. With 3 bases removed from V and 4 bases from J, the gap between germline ends came to 16 bases. Germline CDR1 and CDR2: MNHEY and SMNVEV (reference sequence). The CDR3 sequence: CASSFRKTIDYNSPLHF. In DNA, the CDR3 is TGTGCCAGCAGTTTTAGAAAGACTATCGATTATAATTCACCCCTCCACTTT.

CDR3 coding DNA: TGTGCCAGCAGGGGGACTATCCAAGAGACCCAGTACTTC. Translated, it gives CASRGTIQETQYF. The chain uses TRBV6-1 and TRBJ2-5, with TRBD2 matching over 7 bases. The CDR3 length is 13 residues. The junction had 2 bases not matched to a gene; V was cut back by 6 bases and J by 1 base. Per germline, CDR1 MNHNS and CDR2 SASEGT.

Turning to this clone: The same CDR3 is also encoded by other DNA sequences in this sample. The chain recombines TRBV27 with TRBJ1-1; the D gene is possibly TRBD1 (6 bases). This CDR3 is built from 14 residues. Trimming removed 6 bases at V and 4 bases at J, with 15 bases between. Germline CDR1 and CDR2: MNHEY and SMNVEV (reference sequence). CDR3 sequence: CASRSLGAGTEAFF. In DNA form, the CDR3 reads TGTGCCAGCAGAAGCTTGGGGGCTGGCACTGAAGCTTTCTTT.

This chain connects TRBV28 to TRBJ2-7, with D perhaps matching TRBD1 (6 bases). V was trimmed by 3 bases and J by 3 bases, leaving 12 bases between them. The CDR3 sequence is 14 residues long. Germline assignment: CDR1 MDHEN and CDR2 SYDVKM. CDR3 amino acids: CASSFDTGNYEQYF. The CDR3 region has the DNA TGTGCCAGCAGTTTCGATACAGGGAACTACGAGCAGTACTTC.

The chain couples TRBV5-4 to TRBJ1-1, with TRBD1 identical over 8 bases. The CDR3 has 14 residues. CDR1 and CDR2 (germline): SGHNT, YYREEE (reference sequence). V dropped 3 bases and J dropped 3; count of bases not matched to a gene: 4. This chain's CDR3 is CASSSVQGDTEAFF. The CDR3 nucleotides read TGTGCCAGCAGCTCAGTACAGGGGGACACTGAAGCTTTCTTT.

This clone was seen once. J is TRBJ1-1 and V is TRBV5-5; 9 nucleotides match TRBD1. CDR3 length equals 16 residues. Germline V lookup: CDR1 SGHKS, CDR2 YYEKEE (reference sequence). V shed 4 bases and J 7 bases; nucleotides not matched to a gene: 14. The CDR3 DNA sequence: TGTGCCAGCAGCCGAACGGGACAGGGTAGTACTATTGAAGCTTTCTTT. Translation: CASSRTGQGSTIEAFF.

This clone has a single count. The CDR3 here is CASSLDGGSMNIYF. The CDR3 bases are TGTGCCAGCAGCTTAGATGGCGGTTCTATGAACATATATTTT. The J gene is TRBJ1-3, the V gene TRBV11-2; D unresolved. Germline V lookup: CDR1 SGHAT, CDR2 FQNNGV. Trimming cost V 0 bases and J 12 bases, with 15 bases left between them. The CDR3 consists of 14 residues.

CDR3 sequence (DNA): TGTGCCATCGCGACGGGGACAGGGTGGGAAAAGACCGACAATGAGCAGTTCTTC. This encodes CAIATGTGWEKTDNEQFF. The rearrangement joins TRBV10-3 to TRBJ2-1; 9 nucleotides agree with TRBD1. The ends lost 8 bases at V and 5 bases at J; junction bases unmatched: 19. The CDR3 totals 18 residues. Germline V CDR1 and CDR2: ENHRY, SYGVKD.

CDR3 coding DNA: TGTGCCAGCAGCGTAGGAACAGGTGGGTTCGGGCAGTACTTC. Translated, it gives CASSVGTGGFGQYF. The chain combines TRBV9 with TRBJ2-7, with D possibly being TRBD1 (5 bases). Germline CDR1 and CDR2: SGDLS and YYNGEE. With 0 bases removed from V and 9 bases from J, the gap between germline ends came to 16 bases. This CDR3 region has 14 residues. Complete variable domain (other parts from reference TRBV9 and TRBJ2-7): DSGVTQTPKHLITATGQRVTLRCSPRSGDLSVYWYQQSLDQGLQFLIQYYNGEERAKGNILERFSAQQFPDLHSELNLSSLELGDSALYFCASSVGTGGFGQYFGPGTRLTVT.

This chain links TRBV6-6 with TRBJ2-7; possibly TRBD2 for D (6 bases). V gave up 3 bases and J gave up 2 bases, with 14 bases separating them. The CDR3 has 15 amino acids. Germline V gene data show CDR1 as MNHNY and CDR2 as SVGAGI (reference sequence). This chain's CDR3 is CASSYSAGSTYEQYF. The CDR3, as DNA: TGTGCCAGCAGTTATTCCGCGGGATCGACCTACGAGCAGTACTTC.

The CDR3 region is CASSSSRQGIHLPSGYNEQFF. The CDR3 nucleotides are TGTGCCAGCAGCTCGTCACGACAGGGGATTCACCTTCCTAGTGGCTACAATGAGCAGTTCTTC. The genes are TRBV12-1 and TRBJ2-1; the D call in the table, TRBD1, was not verified against the DNA. TRBV12-1 is described as a pseudogene. CDR3 size: 21 residues.